Below are 21 T cell receptor beta chains sequenced from a single sample in a study of CD8 T cells in ankylosing spondylitis. TCRdb independently ran MiXCR on the 5' RACE reads; one entry per CDR3 protein. The data show fewer than 200,000 distinct CDR3 sequences, 15% to 20% seen once. The sequenced material came from blood, either unsorted or a sorted T cell fraction (not recorded which). The receptors shown here come from a male donor under 35 with ankylosing spondylitis or in good health (not recorded which).

The chain has TRBV6-5 and TRBJ2-1, with a tentative D call TRBD1 (5 bases). V lost 5 bases and J lost 5, with 10 bases in between. Germline CDR1 reads MNHEY; CDR2 reads SVGAGI. The CDR3 runs 13 residues. CDR3 bases: TGTGCCAGCAGTCCTGACAGAGACAATGAGCAGTTCTTC. Its translation is CASSPDRDNEQFF.

This clonotype was counted many times. V gene TRBV20-1 combines with J gene TRBJ2-7; 9 bases fit TRBD1. Germline CDR1 reads DFQATT; CDR2 reads SNEGSKA (reference sequence). This CDR3 is built from 14 residues. After removal of 5 bases from V and 3 bases from J, the junction contained 8 bases not matched to a gene. In nucleotides, the CDR3 is TGCAGTGCTCAGACAGGGGGAAAGGACTACGAGCAGTACTTC. This gives the protein CSAQTGGKDYEQYF.

This clonotype was observed a single time. The J gene is TRBJ2-2, the V gene TRBV6-8; D gene unclear. Per the germline V gene, CDR1 is MNHGY and CDR2 is SAAAGT. The germline V and J ends were trimmed by 4 bases and 6 bases, with 9 bases remaining between them. This CDR3 region has 13 residues. The chain's CDR3 is CASSWGPAGELFF. CDR3 sequence (DNA): TGTGCCAGCAGTTGGGGTCCCGCCGGGGAGCTGTTTTTT.

This clonotype was counted at least ten times. The rearrangement links TRBV12-3 or TRBV12-4 to TRBJ2-1; 16 bases fit TRBD2. This CDR3 spans 16 amino acids. The J segment lost 3 bases and the V segment lost 6 bases, leaving 2 bases of the junction unmatched. DNA for the CDR3: TGTGCCAGCAGGGGACTAGCGGGAGGGTTCTACAATGAGCAGTTCTTC. Translation: CASRGLAGGFYNEQFF.

This clonotype has at least ten counts. This rearrangement joins TRBV20-1 to TRBJ2-1; TRBD2 agrees at 13 bases. The trim removed 5 bases at V and 7 bases at J, leaving 5 bases unmatched. Germline V gene data show CDR1 as DFQATT and CDR2 as SNEGSKA (reference sequence). The CDR3 length is 14 residues. CDR3: CSAPWTSGSNEQFF. For the CDR3, the DNA is TGCAGTGCTCCCTGGACTAGCGGGAGTAATGAGCAGTTCTTC.

By share, this clonotype counts as medium-sized (0.01 to 0.1%). The chain recombines TRBV7-9 with TRBJ2-7, with 9 bases aligning to TRBD2. V lost 1 base to trimming and J lost 6 bases; unmatched junction nucleotides: 31. The germline CDR1 and CDR2 sequences are SEHNR and FQNEAQ (reference sequence). This CDR3 region has 23 residues. CDR3 DNA sequence: TGTGCCAGCAGCTTAGTCCTCGGCAGGGGGGTACGATTAGCGGGAGTTCAATTGAGCGAGCAGTACTTC. It is translated as CASSLVLGRGVRLAGVQLSEQYF.

This clonotype was detected many times. The V call is TRBV5-1, the J call TRBJ2-1; D is possibly TRBD2 (6 bases). Deletions cut 0 bases from V and 8 bases from J, with 15 bases between. The CDR3 has 15 residues. Germline CDR1 reads SGHRS; CDR2 reads YFSETQ. The CDR3 loop is CASSLDRGTLDEQFF. The CDR3 DNA follows: TGCGCCAGCAGCTTGGATCGCGGGACGTTAGATGAGCAGTTCTTC.

There are many counts of this clonotype. The chain joins TRBV19 to TRBJ1-2, with D perhaps matching TRBD1 (6 bases). V was trimmed by 6 bases and J by 4 bases, leaving 18 bases between them. The CDR3 is 15 amino acids. CDR1 and CDR2 (germline): LNHDA, SQIVND (reference sequence). CDR3 in DNA: TGTGCCAGTAGAGGTATTGCGGGGGGCAGCTATGGCTACACCTTC. Translated, it gives CASRGIAGGSYGYTF.

Many counts were recorded for this clonotype. J is TRBJ2-1 and V is TRBV30; the D gene could be TRBD1 or TRBD2 (5 bases each). The CDR3 runs to 13 residues. Trimming cost V 4 bases and J 12 bases, with 19 bases left between them. Germline values: CDR1 GTSNPN, CDR2 SVGIG (reference sequence). CDR3 DNA: TGTGCCTGGACCCTGGGACCCCGAGGAGGGCAGTTCTTC. Residues: CAWTLGPRGGQFF.

This clonotype was seen ten or more times. The V call is TRBV24-1, the J call TRBJ1-2; 7 bases map to TRBD1. V dropped 3 bases and J dropped 5; count of bases not matched to a gene: 11. The CDR3 covers 16 residues. Germline values: CDR1 KGHDR, CDR2 SFDVKD. The DNA for the CDR3 is TGTGCCACCAGTGATGGTCCGGGACAGATTAATTATGGCTACACCTTC. Encoded protein: CATSDGPGQINYGYTF.

There are a few counts of this clonotype. The chain joins TRBV5-1 to TRBJ1-2, with D maybe TRBD1 (5 bases). Germline V CDR1 and CDR2: SGHRS, YFSETQ. Trimming removed 6 bases from V and 7 bases from J, with 16 bases in between. The CDR3 consists of 13 residues. In DNA form, the CDR3 reads TGCGCCAGCAACGACGACCGGGGGGTTGGCTACACCTTC. This sequence encodes CASNDDRGVGYTF.

This clonotype was recorded a few times. This chain connects TRBV7-9 to TRBJ2-7; D not certain. The CDR3 contains 16 residues. The germline gives CDR1 SEHNR, CDR2 FQNEAQ (reference sequence). V lost 2 bases and J 0 bases, leaving 14 bases between the germline ends. This chain's CDR3 is CASSLSALWSSYEQYV. Written as DNA, the CDR3 is TGTGCCAGCAGCTTATCCGCTCTGTGGAGCTCCTACGAGCAGTACGTC.

This clonotype was recorded many times. The J gene is TRBJ1-2, the V gene TRBV27, with TRBD1 matching over 11 bases. CDR3 size: 14 residues. J was trimmed by 6 bases and V by 5 bases; bases with no gene match: 5. CDR1 MNHEY and CDR2 SMNVEV come from the germline V gene (reference sequence). CDR3 residues: CASSLGQGAHGYTF. The DNA for the CDR3 is TGTGCCAGCAGTCTTGGACAGGGGGCCCATGGCTACACCTTC.

This clonotype showed up many times. The genes are TRBV18 and TRBJ2-7; D uncertain. The V gene's germline CDR1 is KGHSH and CDR2 LQKENI. The CDR3 sequence is 16 residues long. Trimming cost V 3 bases and J 0 bases, with 15 bases left between them. CDR3 bases: TGTGCCAGCTCACCTCCGACAAGGCTACCCTCCTACGAGCAGTACGTC. It is translated as CASSPPTRLPSYEQYV.

This rearrangement joins TRBV18 to TRBJ2-7; 7 bases align to TRBD1. J lost 0 bases, V lost 6 bases, and 5 bases had no gene match. This CDR3 spans 14 amino acids. Germline-derived CDR1 and CDR2 are KGHSH and LQKENI. For the CDR3, the DNA is TGTGCCAGCTCGTCGGACAGGACCTCCTACGAGCAGTACGTC. It encodes CASSSDRTSYEQYV.

This clonotype occurred many times. This chain links TRBV6-6 with TRBJ2-7; D may correspond to TRBD1 or TRBD2 (6 bases each). The CDR3 runs 16 residues. The germline V gene encodes CDR1 MNHNY and CDR2 SVGAGI (reference sequence). Between the trimmed V and J ends, which lost 2 bases and 3 bases, there was a span of 17 bases. The CDR3 protein is CASSYPRGRADYEQYF. The DNA for the CDR3 is TGTGCCAGCAGTTACCCCCGGGGGCGAGCGGACTACGAGCAGTACTTC.

This clonotype occurred many times. The chain uses TRBV12-3 or TRBV12-4 and TRBJ1-5; D ambiguous. This CDR3 has 14 amino acids. Trimming removed 4 bases at V and 0 bases at J, with 7 bases between. The DNA for the CDR3 is TGTGCCAGCAGTTCACTGATTAGCAATCAGCCCCAGCATTTT. This gives the protein CASSSLISNQPQHF.

Many counts were recorded for this clonotype. J is TRBJ2-7 and V is TRBV5-1; D is unresolved. V was clipped by 7 bases and J by 2 bases, with 13 bases between them. The germline V gene encodes CDR1 SGHRS and CDR2 YFSETQ. This CDR3 is built from 13 residues. The CDR3 protein is CASSASLTYEQYF. Here the CDR3 DNA reads TGCGCCAGCTCCGCCAGCCTCACCTACGAGCAGTACTTC.

This clonotype was recorded many times. The rearrangement joins TRBV29-1 to TRBJ2-1; D perhaps matches TRBD2 (5 bases). The CDR3 has 14 residues. CDR1 is SQVTM, CDR2 ANQGSEA, per germline. CDR3 bases: TGCAGGACTGGCTTAGGGAGCTCCTACAATGAGCAGTTCTTC. Protein product: CRTGLGSSYNEQFF.

This sequence joins TRBV19 and TRBJ1-6; D gene unclear. This CDR3 is built from 15 residues. Germline loops: CDR1 LNHDA, CDR2 SQIVND (reference sequence). V was trimmed by 3 bases and J by 0 bases, leaving 6 bases between them. The CDR3 loop reads CASSIQSSYNSPLHF. CDR3 DNA: TGTGCCAGTAGTATTCAGAGCTCCTATAATTCACCCCTCCACTTT. The entire variable domain, with the rest obtained from reference TRBV19 and TRBJ1-6, is as follows: DGGITQSPKYLFRKEGQNVTLSCEQNLNHDAMYWYRQDPGQGLRLIYYSQIVNDFQKGDIAEGYSVSREKKESFPLTVTSAQKNPTAFYLCASSIQSSYNSPLHFGNGTRLTVT.

The table lists this clonotype with many counts. CDR3 DNA sequence: TGTGCCAGCAGACCAGACAGGGTCCAGGTCGGGGAGCTGTTTTTT. This translates into CASRPDRVQVGELFF. The chain uses TRBV7-6 and TRBJ2-2, with 7 nucleotides matching TRBD1. The CDR3 is 15 residues long. CDR1 SGHVS and CDR2 FNYEAQ come from the germline V gene. Losses at the gene ends were 6 bases for V and 7 bases for J; bases not matched to a gene: 11.